Listed below are T cell receptor beta chains from one sample, sequenced in a study of CD8 T cells in Susac syndrome. MiXCR was run by TCRdb on the immunoSEQ multiplex PCR reads, yielding one entry per CDR3 protein. The data show about 69,000 distinct CDR3 sequences, approximately 95% seen once. Material: CD8+ T cells from PBMCs. These TCRs come from a human donor in good health. CDR3s include the opening cysteine and the closing phenylalanine or tryptophan. D genes are given only for firm matches. For some rows the clone size is stated as once, few or many, or as a class when expanded; others skip it.

J gene	D gene	CDR3 length	clone size	V gene	CDR3 DNA	CDR3 protein
TRBJ2-2	TRBD1	18	NA	TRBV7-9	TGTGCCAGCAGCCAACCAGGAACAGGGGGATTGAACACCGGGGAGCTGTTTTTT	CASSQPGTGGLNTGELFF
TRBJ2-1	TRBD2	15	NA	TRBV23-1	TGCGCCAGCCGTCGGACTAGCGGGCGGTTGAATGAGCAGTTCTTC	CASRRTSGRLNEQFF
TRBJ2-7	NA	16	NA	TRBV5-1	TGCGCCAGCAGCTCGCCGGATCGGGACCCGACCTACGAGCAGTACTTC	CASSSPDRDPTYEQYF
TRBJ2-2	NA	16	once	TRBV6-2/TRBV6-3	TGTGCCAGCAGCTACCCGGAATCGAGAAGGTTCGGGGAGCTGTTTTTT	CASSYPESRRFGELFF
TRBJ1-2	TRBD1	16	once	TRBV7-9	TGTGCCAGCAGCGTCGACAGGGTGGAAGATAACTATGGCTACACCTTC	CASSVDRVEDNYGYTF
TRBJ2-3	TRBD2	14	NA	TRBV3-1	TGTGCCAGCAGACAAGCGGGACGCACAGATACGCAGTATTTT	CASRQAGRTDTQYF
TRBJ2-2	NA	14	NA	TRBV7-8	TGTGCCAGCAGCCCGTCCTCGAACACCGGGGAGCTGTTTTTT	CASSPSSNTGELFF
TRBJ1-5	NA	14	NA	TRBV6-5	TGTGCCAGCAGCCTTAACAGGGAAGGTCAGCCCCAGCATTTT	CASSLNREGQPQHF
TRBJ1-1	NA	13	NA	TRBV20-1	TGCAGTGCCCCCCCGGTGGCAGACACTGAAGCTTTCTTT	CSAPPVADTEAFF
TRBJ1-6	TRBD1	16	NA	TRBV30	TGTGCCTGGAGTGTTTCGACAGGGGTTAGGGATTCACCCCTCCACTTT	CAWSVSTGVRDSPLHF
TRBJ2-1	TRBD2	16	NA	TRBV24-1	TGTGCCACCAGTGATGTCGCTAGCGGGGGGTTGGATGAGCAGTTCTTC	CATSDVASGGLDEQFF
TRBJ1-4	TRBD1	13	NA	TRBV29-1	TGCAGCGTCCTGGACAGGGGTAGGGAAAAACTGTTTTTT	CSVLDRGREKLFF
TRBJ2-7	NA	14	NA	TRBV28	TGTGCCAGCAGTTTGGCAGGGGCGTCGGGCGAGCAGTACTTC	CASSLAGASGEQYF
TRBJ2-6	NA	16	NA	TRBV9	TGTGCCAGCAGCCCCCTTAGGGGGACTGGGGCCAACGTCCTGACTTTC	CASSPLRGTGANVLTF
TRBJ2-7	TRBD1	16	NA	TRBV4-1	TGCGCCAGCAGCCAAGGACAGGGGCCTGTCGACTACGAGCAGTACTTC	CASSQGQGPVDYEQYF
TRBJ1-2	TRBD1	12	NA	TRBV2	TGTGCCAGCGAGGACAGGAACTATGGCTACACCTTC	CASEDRNYGYTF
TRBJ2-1	NA	15	NA	TRBV4-1	TGCGCCAGCAGCTCCACGAGGGGGGGAAACAATGAGCAGTTCTTC	CASSSTRGGNNEQFF
TRBJ1-1	TRBD1	14	NA	TRBV29-1	TGCAGCGCTGAGGACAGGGGGCGTAGGGAAGGAGCTTTCTTT	CSAEDRGRREGAFF
TRBJ2-5	NA	16	NA	TRBV7-9	TGTGCCAGCAGCCTCAACGAAAACCGGCCCGGGGAGACCCAGTACTTC	CASSLNENRPGETQYF
TRBJ1-1	NA	14	NA	TRBV7-9	TGTGCCAGCAGCCTATCCGATCACCCCGCTGAAGCTTTCTTT	CASSLSDHPAEAFF
TRBJ1-1	NA	13	NA	TRBV4-1	TGCGCCAGCAGCCAAGGACAGAACCTTGGGGCTTTCTTT	CASSQGQNLGAFF
TRBJ2-1	TRBD2	15	NA	TRBV4-2	TGTGCCAGCAGCCTCACCGGGGGGGGCGGGGATGAGCAGTTCTTC	CASSLTGGGGDEQFF
TRBJ2-2	NA	16	NA	TRBV19	TGTGCCAGTAGCCTGCGTGGGGGTTATTACACCGGGGAGCTGTTTTTT	CASSLRGGYYTGELFF
TRBJ1-1	NA	15	NA	TRBV4-1	TGCGCCAGCAGCCAAGGGGTAGGGTGGGCGACTGAAGCTTTCTTT	CASSQGVGWATEAFF
TRBJ2-1	TRBD2	15	NA	TRBV9	TGTGCCAGCAGCGTAGCTAGCGGTGACCTCAATGAGCAGTTCTTC	CASSVASGDLNEQFF
TRBJ2-7	NA	13	NA	TRBV13	TGTGCCAGCAGCCGGAGCGGGTCCTACGAGCAGTACTTC	CASSRSGSYEQYF
TRBJ2-3	NA	14	NA	TRBV23-1	TGCGCCAGCAGTCAATCGGAGGATACAGATACGCAGTATTTT	CASSQSEDTDTQYF
TRBJ2-1	TRBD2	17	NA	TRBV7-9	TGTGCCAGCAGCCTGACGGTGACTAGCGGGCCAGCAGATGAGCAGTTCTTC	CASSLTVTSGPADEQFF
TRBJ2-2	TRBD1	16	NA	TRBV30	TGTGCCTGGAGTGTAGGGGACAGGGGAAACACCGGGGAGCTGTTTTTT	CAWSVGDRGNTGELFF
TRBJ2-2	NA	12	NA	TRBV7-3	TGTGCCAGCAGAGTTAACACCGGGGAGCTGTTTTTT	CASRVNTGELFF
TRBJ2-1	NA	16	NA	TRBV7-9	TGTGCCAGCAGCCCTACTCTAGCGACGGTTAAGAATGAGCAGTTCTTC	CASSPTLATVKNEQFF